This is a list of T cell receptor beta chains from one sample in a study of cytomegalovirus exposure and HLA in healthy donors. Clones were sequenced by immunoSEQ multiplex PCR, and TCRdb holds only the in-frame ones, with some missing. The sample carries over 150,000 clones, over 70% recorded once. Sequencing input: PBMCs. Source of these receptors: a woman in her sixties or seventies in good health and CMV-seropositive. The CDR3 runs from the conserved cysteine through the conserved F or W. D genes are given only for firm matches. Clone size appears in some rows only: once, few, many, or a class for an expanded clone.

J gene | D gene | clone size | V gene | CDR3 protein | CDR3 DNA
TRBJ1-2 | NA | NA | TRBV7-2 | CASSSLQGLDGYTF | TGTGCCAGCAGCTCACTCCAGGGATTGGATGGCTACACCTTC
TRBJ2-1 | NA | NA | TRBV11-2 | CASSFGTGEQFF | TGTGCCAGCAGCTTCGGGACTGGGGAGCAGTTCTTC
TRBJ2-3 | TRBD1 | NA | TRBV5-4 | CASSRFDRADTDTQYF | TGTGCCAGCAGCCGTTTTGACAGGGCAGACACAGATACGCAGTATTTT
TRBJ2-7 | TRBD1 | NA | TRBV6-5 | CASSYSKTGIYEQYF | TGTGCCAGCAGTTACTCGAAGACAGGGATCTACGAGCAGTACTTC
TRBJ1-2 | NA | NA | TRBV7-9 | CASSLGRGYTF | TGTGCCAGCTCGCTCGGGAGGGGCTACACCTTC
TRBJ2-7 | NA | NA | TRBV28 | CASSRGFYEQYF | TGTGCCAGCAGTCGGGGATTCTACGAGCAGTACTTC
TRBJ2-3 | NA | once | TRBV5-1 | CASSLDTGRSTDTQYF | TGCGCCAGCAGCTTGGATACAGGGAGAAGCACAGATACGCAGTATTTT
TRBJ1-2 | TRBD1 | NA | TRBV18 | CASSPGQGVLGYTF | TGTGCCAGCTCACCGGGACAGGGGGTGCTTGGCTACACCTTC
TRBJ2-7 | NA | NA | TRBV11-1 | CASSPRLRTYEQYF | TGTGCCAGCAGCCCTCGACTGAGGACCTACGAGCAGTACTTC
TRBJ2-7 | TRBD1 | NA | TRBV9 | CASSPGTVLYEQYF | TGTGCCAGCAGCCCGGGGACAGTTCTTTACGAGCAGTACTTC
TRBJ2-2 | NA | NA | TRBV7-3 | CASSLTRVRVDTGELFF | TGTGCCAGCAGCTTAACCCGCGTCAGGGTGGACACCGGGGAGCTGTTTTTT
TRBJ2-2 | NA | NA | TRBV6-5 | CASSYVGLYTGELFF | TGTGCCAGCAGTTACGTCGGACTTTACACCGGGGAGCTGTTTTTT
TRBJ1-1 | TRBD1 | NA | TRBV5-5 | CASSWGQGANTEAFF | TGTGCCAGCAGCTGGGGACAGGGGGCGAACACTGAAGCTTTCTTT
TRBJ2-6 | NA | NA | TRBV27 | CASKEGGYSGANVLTF | TGTGCCAGCAAGGAGGGTGGATACTCTGGGGCCAACGTCCTGACTTTC
TRBJ1-2 | NA | NA | TRBV11-3 | CASSYRDTRDYGYTF | TGTGCCAGCAGCTACCGGGACACCCGCGACTATGGCTACACCTTC
TRBJ1-3 | NA | once | TRBV5-8 | CASSLSGNTIYF | TGTGCCAGCAGCCTCTCTGGAAACACCATATATTTT
TRBJ1-3 | NA | NA | TRBV5-8 | CASSLVIGFGNTIYF | TGTGCCAGCAGCTTGGTGATCGGGTTTGGAAACACCATATATTTT
TRBJ1-4 | NA | NA | TRBV10-3 | CAISEGVSTNEKLFF | TGTGCCATCAGTGAAGGGGTCAGCACTAATGAAAAACTGTTTTTT
TRBJ1-1 | TRBD1 | NA | TRBV29-1 | CSVDSTTGTGREAFF | TGCAGCGTTGACTCAACAACCGGGACAGGCCGGGAAGCTTTCTTT
TRBJ2-2 | TRBD1 | NA | TRBV5-1 | CASSLQGANTGELFF | TGCGCCAGCAGCTTACAGGGGGCGAACACCGGGGAGCTGTTTTTT
TRBJ2-7 | TRBD1 | NA | TRBV15 | CATSPYNRGSYEQYF | TGTGCCACCAGCCCTTACAACAGGGGGTCCTACGAGCAGTACTTC
TRBJ1-4 | TRBD1 | NA | TRBV18 | CASSPGPRQGLNLNEKLFF | TGTGCCAGCTCACCCGGGCCACGACAGGGTTTAAATCTTAATGAAAAACTGTTTTTT
TRBJ1-5 | TRBD1 | few | TRBV4-3 | CASSQTTGGGQPQHF | TGCGCCAGCAGCCAGACTACAGGGGGAGGCCAGCCCCAGCATTTT
TRBJ2-4 | NA | few | TRBV30 | CAWSRPSRGKNSQYF | TGTGCCTGGAGTAGGCCCTCCCGAGGGAAAAACAGTCAGTACTTC
TRBJ2-3 | TRBD1 | once | TRBV29-1 | CSARDRHTDTQYF | TGCAGCGCCCGGGACAGACACACAGATACGCAGTATTTT
TRBJ1-2 | TRBD1 | NA | TRBV4-2 | CASSQPGQYYGYTF | TGTGCCAGCAGCCAACCGGGACAGTACTATGGCTACACCTTC
TRBJ1-2 | TRBD1 | few | TRBV7-2 | CASSRDRDYGYTF | TGTGCCAGCAGCCGGGACAGGGACTATGGCTACACCTTC
TRBJ2-7 | NA | NA | TRBV27 | CASSLTNTHEQYF | TGTGCCAGCAGTTTAACAAACACCCACGAGCAGTACTTC
TRBJ1-6 | NA | NA | TRBV7-9 | CSSSSSRVNRGTYNSPLHF | TGTTCCAGCAGCTCGAGCAGGGTCAACCGCGGCACGTATAATTCACCCCTCCACTTT
TRBJ1-2 | TRBD1 | NA | TRBV19 | CASSTGTVYGYTF | TGTGCCAGTAGTACCGGGACAGTCTATGGCTACACCTTC
TRBJ2-7 | NA | NA | TRBV6-5 | CASSYSPGRSYEQYF | TGTGCCAGCAGTTACTCCCCTGGGCGCTCTTACGAGCAGTACTTC
TRBJ1-1 | NA | few | TRBV27 | CASSLGREVIEAFF | TGTGCCAGCAGTTTAGGCAGGGAAGTTATTGAAGCTTTCTTT
TRBJ2-3 | TRBD1 | NA | TRBV19 | CASRPPGTGGRGTQYF | TGTGCCAGTCGCCCTCCGGGAACAGGGGGAAGGGGTACGCAGTATTTT
TRBJ1-1 | NA | NA | TRBV5-1 | CASSLDPRGTNTEAFF | TGCGCCAGCAGCTTGGACCCCAGGGGAACGAACACTGAAGCTTTCTTT
TRBJ1-5 | NA | NA | TRBV6-1 | CASSEMITGPGQPQHF | TGTGCCAGCAGTGAAATGATAACAGGGCCAGGTCAGCCCCAGCATTTT
TRBJ1-1 | NA | NA | TRBV30 | CAWSQTRTDTEAFF | TGTGCCTGGAGCCAGACCAGGACAGACACTGAAGCTTTCTTT
TRBJ2-7 | NA | NA | TRBV7-7 | CASSLNENYEQYF | TGTGCCAGCAGCTTAAACGAGAACTACGAGCAGTACTTC